A single sample is the source of the 15 T cell receptor beta chains below, sequenced in a study of blood T cell repertoires in COVID-19. Profiled with immunoSEQ multiplex PCR; TCRdb holds only in-frame clones, not every one. The sample has some 150,000 clones; 65% to 90% are singletons. The sample was peripheral blood. The receptors here all came from a man aged 65-85 years with acute or convalescent COVID-19.

V and J are TRBV6-2 or TRBV6-3 and TRBJ2-7; TRBD2 might be the D (6 bases). V dropped 4 bases and J dropped 1 base, with 17 bases sitting between them. Germline CDR1 is MNHEY and CDR2 is SVGEGT. CDR3 length: 16 residues. CDR3 nucleotides: TGTGCCAGCAGTTCGATACCGGGACGGGGGTCCTACGAGCAGTACTTC. Encoded protein: CASSSIPGRGSYEQYF.

The V gene is TRBV27, the J gene TRBJ1-6; D remains unclear. The length of the CDR3 is 18 residues. Trimming cost V 0 bases and J 6 bases, with 18 bases left between them. The germline V gene has CDR1 MNHEY and CDR2 SMNVEV (reference sequence). CDR3 protein: CASSLSLTSSFFNSPLHF. CDR3 bases: TGTGCCAGCAGTTTATCGTTGACAAGCTCATTCTTTAATTCACCCCTCCACTTT.

The rearrangement joins TRBV11-2 to TRBJ1-2; D is possibly TRBD1 (5 bases). Trimming shortened V by 0 bases and J by 8 bases, and 16 bases separated the two germline ends. The CDR3 length is 15 residues. CDR1 and CDR2 from the germline V gene are SGHAT and FQNNGV. CDR3 residues: CASSLESGPLGGYTF. DNA for the CDR3: TGTGCCAGCAGCTTAGAGTCAGGGCCCCTCGGGGGCTACACCTTC. The complete variable domain, with remaining parts taken from reference TRBV11-2 and TRBJ1-2, reads EAGVAQSPRYKIIEKRQSVAFWCNPISGHATLYWYQQILGQGPKLLIQFQNNGVVDDSQLPKDRFSAERLKGVDSTLKIQPAKLEDSAVYLCASSLESGPLGGYTFGSGTRLTVV.

The chain carries TRBV5-4 and TRBJ2-5; TRBD1 matches 9 bases. The CDR3 is 15 amino acids. From germline, CDR1 is SGHNT and CDR2 YYREEE (reference sequence). The trim removed 4 bases at V and 3 bases at J, leaving 7 bases unmatched. CDR3 region: CASSQVRDREETQYF. CDR3 DNA sequence: TGTGCCAGCAGCCAAGTCCGGGACAGGGAAGAGACCCAGTACTTC.

The chain has TRBV2 and TRBJ2-7, with TRBD2 identical over 16 bases. This CDR3 spans 15 amino acids. CDR1 SNHLY and CDR2 FYNNEI come from the germline V gene. The V gene end was trimmed by 6 bases and the J gene end by 7 bases; junction bases not matched to a gene: 6. The CDR3 sequence is CASRGLAGGPEEQYF. As DNA, the CDR3 is TGTGCCAGCAGGGGACTAGCGGGAGGGCCTGAAGAGCAGTACTTC.

V is TRBV5-1 and J is TRBJ1-4, with D maybe TRBD1 (6 bases). V was pared by 0 bases and J by 8 bases, with 14 bases between. This CDR3 is 15 amino acids long. Germline CDR1 and CDR2: SGHRS and YFSETQ. Here the CDR3 DNA reads TGCGCCAGCAGCTTGGAGCCAGGGGAAGGCGAAAAACTGTTTTTT. Translated: CASSLEPGEGEKLFF.

The V and J genes are TRBV25-1 and TRBJ2-7, with 11 positions matching TRBD2. Germline assignment: CDR1 MGHDK and CDR2 SYGVNS. V lost 5 bases, J lost 6 bases, and 9 bases stayed unmatched. CDR3 length: 15 residues. The chain's CDR3 is CASSPRQLAGAEQYF. The CDR3 DNA sequence: TGTGCCAGCAGTCCAAGGCAACTAGCGGGAGCCGAGCAGTACTTC.

J is TRBJ2-7 and V is TRBV4-3, with 8 bases identical to TRBD2. This CDR3 spans 17 amino acids. CDR1 and CDR2 (germline): LGHNA, YSLEER. V lost 0 bases to trimming and J lost 2 bases; unmatched junction nucleotides: 9. CDR3 loop: CASSQDRVLAVPYEQYF. In DNA, the CDR3 is TGCGCCAGCAGCCAAGATCGTGTACTAGCGGTCCCCTACGAGCAGTACTTC.

The rearrangement joins TRBV7-2 to TRBJ2-1; D is perhaps TRBD2 (5 bases). V shed 1 base and J shed 3 bases, with 10 bases lying between them. Germline CDR1 reads SGHTA; CDR2 reads FQGNSA. The CDR3 loop spans 15 amino acids. The CDR3 loop reads CASSLVPAVYNEQFF. In DNA form, the CDR3 reads TGTGCCAGCAGCTTAGTTCCAGCGGTCTACAATGAGCAGTTCTTC.

The gene calls are TRBV7-2 and TRBJ1-1; TRBD1 might be the D (6 bases). Looked up from germline, CDR1 is SGHTA and CDR2 is FQGNSA. This CDR3 contains 14 residues. Trimming pared 1 base from V and 5 bases from J, leaving 11 bases between. The CDR3 DNA sequence: TGTGCCAGCAGCTTAGGGCACCAGGGGACTGAAGCTTTCTTT. It encodes CASSLGHQGTEAFF.

The chain couples TRBV5-1 to TRBJ2-2; TRBD2 matches 8 bases. Germline-derived CDR1 and CDR2 are SGHRS and YFSETQ. Unmatched junction bases numbered 5, after V lost 0 bases and J lost 4 bases. The CDR3 covers 16 residues. CDR3 sequence reads: CASSLGPSGSTGELFF. As DNA, the CDR3 is TGCGCCAGCAGCTTGGGTCCCAGCGGGAGCACCGGGGAGCTGTTTTTT.

The rearrangement links TRBV30 to TRBJ1-6, with 8 bases matching TRBD1. Germline V gives CDR1 GTSNPN, CDR2 SVGIG (reference sequence). V shed 0 bases, J shed 4 bases, and the junction held 5 bases outside the gene matches. CDR3 length equals 16 residues. The CDR3 loop is CAWSVGRGQYNSPLHF. The DNA for the CDR3 is TGTGCCTGGAGTGTGGGCAGGGGGCAATATAATTCACCCCTCCACTTT.

The gene calls are TRBV12-3 or TRBV12-4 and TRBJ2-1; weak D call: TRBD2 (5 bases). The CDR3 is 13 residues long. V shed 7 bases and J shed 6 bases, with 13 bases lying between them. The CDR3 sequence is CASTRIRGNEQFF. CDR3 coding DNA: TGTGCCAGCACCCGAATTCGGGGCAATGAGCAGTTCTTC.

This clone was recorded once. V and J are TRBV3-1 (or the pseudogene TRBV3-2) and TRBJ1-2; 11 bases map to TRBD1. With 4 bases clipped from V and 5 bases from J, the junction kept 9 bases outside the gene matches. The CDR3 consists of 16 residues. The germline V gene encodes CDR1 LGHDT and CDR2 YNNKEL (reference sequence). The DNA for the CDR3 is TGTGCCAGCAGCCCCCAACCGGGACAGGGGGAGTATGGCTACACCTTC. This sequence encodes CASSPQPGQGEYGYTF.

This chain joins TRBV24-1 and TRBJ1-1; 8 bases align to TRBD1. The CDR3 contains 15 residues. J lost 5 bases, V lost 8 bases, and 12 bases had no gene match. The V gene's germline CDR1 is KGHDR and CDR2 SFDVKD. The CDR3 nucleotides read TGTGCCACCAAATTCTACCAGGGGGCTTTTACTGAAGCTTTCTTT. It specifies CATKFYQGAFTEAFF.